This passage covers 3 T cell receptor beta chains from one sample sequenced in a study of T cell responses to AZD1222 COVID-19 vaccine. TCRdb's copy holds only in-frame clones and misses some; the assay was immunoSEQ multiplex PCR. The sample carries tens of thousands of clones, roughly nine tenths recorded once. The material was peripheral blood, obtained on day 0 of AZD1222 vaccination. Receptors originate from an adult in good health.

The genes are TRBV18 and TRBJ2-7, with D possibly TRBD1 on 6 matching bases. The CDR3 contains 17 residues. The germline V gene has CDR1 KGHSH and CDR2 LQKENI. V shed 3 bases and J shed 2 bases, with 20 bases lying between them. CDR3 in DNA: TGTGCCAGCTCACCCCGATTCGGACAGCTAGTTACCTACGAGCAGTACTTC. Amino acid sequence: CASSPRFGQLVTYEQYF.

The chain uses TRBV7-2 and TRBJ1-1; D is possibly TRBD1 (5 bases). This CDR3 spans 15 amino acids. Germline V gene sequence: CDR1 SGHTA, CDR2 FQGNSA. V was shortened by 2 bases and J by 2 bases, with 12 bases between the two germline ends. CDR3 DNA: TGTGCCAGCAGCTTATGGCAGGGTGAAAACACTGAAGCTTTCTTT. It yields the protein CASSLWQGENTEAFF.

This sequence joins TRBV30 and TRBJ2-3, with TRBD1 matching 8 bases. After removal of 2 bases from V and 2 bases from J, the junction contained 3 bases not matched to a gene. This CDR3 is 14 amino acids long. In germline, CDR1 is GTSNPN, CDR2 SVGIG (reference sequence). The CDR3 loop is CAWSIQGDTDTQYF. The CDR3, as DNA: TGTGCCTGGAGTATACAGGGGGACACAGATACGCAGTATTTT.